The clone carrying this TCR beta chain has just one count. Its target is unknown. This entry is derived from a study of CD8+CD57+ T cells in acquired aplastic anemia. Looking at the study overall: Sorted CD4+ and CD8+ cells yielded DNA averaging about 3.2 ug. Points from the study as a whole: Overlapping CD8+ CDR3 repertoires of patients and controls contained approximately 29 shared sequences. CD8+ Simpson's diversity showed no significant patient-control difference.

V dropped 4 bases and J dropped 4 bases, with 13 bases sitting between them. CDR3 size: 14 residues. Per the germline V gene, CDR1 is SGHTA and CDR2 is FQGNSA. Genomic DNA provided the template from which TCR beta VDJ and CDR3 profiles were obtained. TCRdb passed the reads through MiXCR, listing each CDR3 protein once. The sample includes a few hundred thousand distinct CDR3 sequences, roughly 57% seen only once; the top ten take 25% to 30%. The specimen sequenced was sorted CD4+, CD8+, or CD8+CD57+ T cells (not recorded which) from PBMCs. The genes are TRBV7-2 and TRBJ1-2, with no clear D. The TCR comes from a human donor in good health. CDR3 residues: CASSSSPARYGYTF. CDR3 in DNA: TGTGCCAGCAGCTCCAGCCCCGCTCGCTATGGCTACACCTTC. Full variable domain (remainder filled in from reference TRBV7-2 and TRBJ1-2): GAGVSQSPSNKVTEKGKDVELRCDPISGHTALYWYRQSLGQGLEFLIYFQGNSAPDKSGLPSDRFSAERTGGSVSTLTIQRTQQEDSAVYLCASSSSPARYGYTFGSGTRLTVV.